This T cell receptor beta chain came from a study of T-cell memory formation after mild COVID-19. General study findings and limits: The authors left the SARS-CoV-2 specificity of second-wave clones peaking on day 37 unconfirmed.

TCRdb re-derived calls from the 5' RACE reads in MiXCR, one entry per CDR3 protein. Of about 600,000 distinct CDR3 sequences listed, about 20% are singletons. Ten or more counts support this clonotype. Its target is not known. The clonotype comes from an adult woman who had mild COVID-19 (a few samples of this study predate the infection). Cell type and time point are not known. The sample consisted of PBMCs or a T cell subset sorted from them (not recorded which).

The CDR3 sequence: CATKGPVGREDGEQFF. The CDR3 nucleotides are TGTGCCACCAAAGGCCCCGTGGGCAGGGAAGACGGTGAGCAGTTCTTC. The chain recombines TRBV24-1 with TRBJ2-1, with D tentatively TRBD1 (5 bases). V lost 8 bases and J 9 bases, leaving 25 bases between the germline ends. From germline, CDR1 is KGHDR and CDR2 SFDVKD. The CDR3 has 16 residues.